The 8 T cell receptor beta chains reported below all come from one sample, sequenced in a study of blood T cell repertoires in COVID-19. Profiled with immunoSEQ multiplex PCR; TCRdb holds only in-frame clones, not every one. The sample lists 350,000 to 450,000 clones, around 87% occurring once. Source material: peripheral blood. The receptors originated from a human donor in a cohort sampled during active COVID-19.

The CDR3 loop is CASSQVLGGFFNSPLHF. For the CDR3, the DNA is TGTGCCAGCAGCCAAGTCCTAGGGGGTTTCTTTAATTCACCCCTCCACTTT. This chain joins TRBV3-1 (or the pseudogene TRBV3-2) and TRBJ1-6, with TRBD1 as a possible D gene (6 bases). V lost 1 base to trimming and J lost 6 bases, with 16 bases between them. This CDR3 region has 17 residues. Germline V gives CDR1 LGHDT, CDR2 YNNKEL (reference sequence).

The genes are TRBV6-5 and TRBJ1-2; a weak D match, TRBD1 (5 bases). V was cut by 6 bases and J by 8 bases, with 16 bases left in between. The CDR3 totals 13 residues. From germline, CDR1 is MNHEY and CDR2 SVGAGI. The CDR3 loop reads CASSKINRGGYTF. CDR3 sequence (DNA): TGTGCCAGCAGCAAAATCAATCGGGGGGGCTACACCTTC.

V gene TRBV5-1 combines with J gene TRBJ2-1; 7 nucleotides line up with TRBD2. Germline assignment: CDR1 SGHRS and CDR2 YFSETQ. Trimming removed 4 bases from V and 0 bases from J; junction bases left unmatched: 10. The CDR3 has 17 amino acids. DNA of the CDR3: TGCGCCAGCAGCACCACTAGCGTTCCTAGCTCCTACAATGAGCAGTTCTTC. As protein: CASSTTSVPSSYNEQFF.

The V gene is TRBV12-3 or TRBV12-4, the J gene TRBJ2-5, with D tentatively TRBD2 (5 bases). Trimming removed 2 bases from V and 7 bases from J, with 8 bases in between. This CDR3 contains 12 residues. The CDR3 loop reads CASSLTEGTQYF. The CDR3, as DNA: TGTGCCAGCAGTTTAACTGAGGGGACCCAGTACTTC.

V and J are TRBV28 and TRBJ1-6; TRBD1 agrees at 8 bases. The CDR3 consists of 15 residues. V lost 2 bases and J lost 10; bases outside the gene matches: 7. The germline gives CDR1 MDHEN, CDR2 SYDVKM. In nucleotides, the CDR3 is TGTGCCAGCAGTTTAAATGGACAGGGTTACTCACCCCTCCACTTT. This gives the protein CASSLNGQGYSPLHF.

This clone has just one count. The V and J genes are TRBV2 and TRBJ2-7; a possible D gene is TRBD2 (5 bases). The germline V gene encodes CDR1 SNHLY and CDR2 FYNNEI. The V gene lost 0 bases and the J gene lost 7 bases, with 10 bases spanning the gap. This CDR3 region has 13 residues. The CDR3 DNA follows: TGTGCCAGCAGTGAAGCTGGGAGATGGGAGCAGTACTTC. Protein: CASSEAGRWEQYF.

This chain uses TRBV15 with TRBJ2-1; 9 nucleotides align to TRBD2. The V gene end was trimmed by 0 bases and the J gene end by 9 bases; junction bases not matched to a gene: 6. The CDR3 runs 15 residues. Germline V lookup: CDR1 LNHNV, CDR2 YYDKDF (reference sequence). The CDR3 sequence is CATSRDQSGGSEQFF. The CDR3 DNA reads TGTGCCACCAGCAGAGATCAAAGCGGGGGGTCTGAGCAGTTCTTC.

The chain is built from TRBV7-9 and TRBJ1-1; no definite D call. Germline values: CDR1 SEHNR, CDR2 FQNEAQ (reference sequence). V lost 2 bases to trimming and J lost 1 base, with 14 bases between them. The CDR3 has 16 amino acids. CDR3 DNA: TGTGCCAGCAGCTTATATCGTGAGGCGGGGAACACTGAAGCTTTCTTT. Protein: CASSLYREAGNTEAFF.